This T cell receptor (beta chain) was sequenced during a study of T cells in Graves' hyperthyroidism and ophthalmopathy. It was uncontrolled infection, other autoimmune disease, pregnancy or lactation that excluded patients. The study, taken as a whole, reports: Blood shared most expanded thyroid clonotypes above 0.001.

This clonotype came up many times. The antigen is unknown. The investigators amplified TCR beta CDR3 regions from RNA transcripts. The primer set for the first-round RT-PCR of the TCR CDR3 was HTBI. TCRdb re-called the multiplex PCR reads through MiXCR, storing one row per CDR3 protein. The profile shows fewer than 900,000 distinct CDR3 sequences, roughly 17% of them singletons. The CDR3 has 15 residues. Looked up from germline, CDR1 is SNHLY and CDR2 is FYNNEI. J was trimmed by 4 bases and V by 7 bases; bases with no gene match: 11. The chain has TRBV2 and TRBJ2-5; 8 positions match TRBD2. Sequenced sample: blood. This TCR came from a man aged 18 to 30 with Graves' hyperthyroidism. Written as DNA, the CDR3 is TGTGCCAGCATCAAGGGACTAGTTCAGGCAGAGACCCAGTACTTC. Translated, it gives CASIKGLVQAETQYF.